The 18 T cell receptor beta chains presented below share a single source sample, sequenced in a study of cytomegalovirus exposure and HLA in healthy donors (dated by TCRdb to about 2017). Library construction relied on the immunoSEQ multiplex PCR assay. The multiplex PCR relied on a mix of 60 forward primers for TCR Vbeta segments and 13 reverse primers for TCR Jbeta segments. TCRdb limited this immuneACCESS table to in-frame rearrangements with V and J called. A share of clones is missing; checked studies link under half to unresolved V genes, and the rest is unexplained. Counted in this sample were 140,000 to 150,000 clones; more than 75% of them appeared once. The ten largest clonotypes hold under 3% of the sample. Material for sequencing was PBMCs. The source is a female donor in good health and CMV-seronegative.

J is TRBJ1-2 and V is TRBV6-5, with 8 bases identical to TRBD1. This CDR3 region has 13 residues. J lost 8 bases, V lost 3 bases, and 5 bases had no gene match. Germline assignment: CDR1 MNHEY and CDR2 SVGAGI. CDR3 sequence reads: CASSYTGDRGYTF. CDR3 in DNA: TGTGCCAGCAGTTATACAGGGGACAGGGGCTACACCTTC.

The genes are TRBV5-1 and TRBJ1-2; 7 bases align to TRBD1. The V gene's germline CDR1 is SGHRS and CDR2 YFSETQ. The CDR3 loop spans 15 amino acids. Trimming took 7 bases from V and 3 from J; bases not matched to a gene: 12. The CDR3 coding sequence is TGCGCCAGCCGGTCTGTAGGACAGGACGACTATGGCTACACCTTC. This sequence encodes CASRSVGQDDYGYTF.

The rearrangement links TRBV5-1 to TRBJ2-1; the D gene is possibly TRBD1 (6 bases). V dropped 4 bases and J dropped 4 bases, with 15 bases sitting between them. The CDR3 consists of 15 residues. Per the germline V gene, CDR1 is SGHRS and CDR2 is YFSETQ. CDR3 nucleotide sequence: TGCGCCAGCAGCCCGGGGCCCCAGGGGTACAATGAGCAGTTCTTC. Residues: CASSPGPQGYNEQFF.

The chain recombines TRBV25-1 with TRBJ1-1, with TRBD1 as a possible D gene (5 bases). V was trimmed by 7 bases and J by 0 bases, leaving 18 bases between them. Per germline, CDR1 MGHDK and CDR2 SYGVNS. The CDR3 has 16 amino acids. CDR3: CASTGTGPFVNTEAFF. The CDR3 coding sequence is TGTGCCAGCACGGGTACAGGACCCTTCGTGAACACTGAAGCTTTCTTT.

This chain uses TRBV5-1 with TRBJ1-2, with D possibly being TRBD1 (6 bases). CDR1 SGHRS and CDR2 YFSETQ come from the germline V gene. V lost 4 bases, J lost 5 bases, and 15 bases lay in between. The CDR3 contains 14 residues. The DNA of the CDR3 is TGCGCCAGCAGCACCCAAGGGGGGGGATATGGCTACACCTTC. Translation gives CASSTQGGGYGYTF.

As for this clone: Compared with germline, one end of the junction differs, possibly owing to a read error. The DNA of the CDR3 is TGTGCCAGCAGTGAGCTGGACAGTCCTGGCTACCCCTTC. Protein sequence: CASSELDSPGYPF. This chain links TRBV25-1 with TRBJ1-2, with D tentatively TRBD1 (6 bases). The CDR3 spans 13 residues. Germline loops: CDR1 MGHDK, CDR2 SYGVNS.

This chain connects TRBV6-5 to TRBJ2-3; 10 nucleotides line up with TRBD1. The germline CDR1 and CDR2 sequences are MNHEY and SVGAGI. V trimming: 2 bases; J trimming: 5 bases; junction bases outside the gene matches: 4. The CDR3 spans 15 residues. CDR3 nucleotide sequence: TGTGCCAGCAGTTACCAACGGACAGGGGGAGATACGCAGTATTTT. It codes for CASSYQRTGGDTQYF.

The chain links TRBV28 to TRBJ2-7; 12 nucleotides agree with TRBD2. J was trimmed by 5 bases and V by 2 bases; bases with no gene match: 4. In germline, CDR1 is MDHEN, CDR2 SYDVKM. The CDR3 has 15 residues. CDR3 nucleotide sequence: TGTGCCAGCAGTTTACTAGCGGGAGGGTCGGACGAGCAGTACTTC. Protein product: CASSLLAGGSDEQYF.

CDR3 DNA sequence: TGTGCCAGCAGTTACGGGACAGGGGTGGACAATGAGCAGTTCTTC. Its translation: CASSYGTGVDNEQFF. The chain recombines TRBV6-5 with TRBJ2-1, with 10 bases that match TRBD1. Germline V lookup: CDR1 MNHEY, CDR2 SVGAGI. Trimming took 2 bases from V and 5 from J; bases not matched to a gene: 3. There are 15 residues in the CDR3.

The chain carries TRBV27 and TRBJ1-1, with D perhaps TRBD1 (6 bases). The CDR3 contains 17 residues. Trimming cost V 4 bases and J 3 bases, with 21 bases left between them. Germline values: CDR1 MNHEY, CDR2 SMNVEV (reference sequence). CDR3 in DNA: TGTGCCAGCAGTTCTATGAGGGCCTACAGGGCCGACACTGAAGCTTTCTTT. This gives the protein CASSSMRAYRADTEAFF.

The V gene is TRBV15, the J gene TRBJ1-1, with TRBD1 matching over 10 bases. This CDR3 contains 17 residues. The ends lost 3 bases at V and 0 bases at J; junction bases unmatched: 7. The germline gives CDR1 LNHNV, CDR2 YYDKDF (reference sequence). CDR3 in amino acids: CATSSTGTGAMNTEAFF. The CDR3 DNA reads TGTGCCACCAGCAGCACCGGGACAGGGGCGATGAACACTGAAGCTTTCTTT.

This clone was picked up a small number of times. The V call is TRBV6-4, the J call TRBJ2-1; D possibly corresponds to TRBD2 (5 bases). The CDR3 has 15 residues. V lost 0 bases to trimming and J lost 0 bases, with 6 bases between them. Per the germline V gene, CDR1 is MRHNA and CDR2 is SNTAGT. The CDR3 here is CASSDSAGSYNEQFF. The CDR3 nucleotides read TGTGCCAGCAGTGACTCCGCGGGCTCCTACAATGAGCAGTTCTTC.

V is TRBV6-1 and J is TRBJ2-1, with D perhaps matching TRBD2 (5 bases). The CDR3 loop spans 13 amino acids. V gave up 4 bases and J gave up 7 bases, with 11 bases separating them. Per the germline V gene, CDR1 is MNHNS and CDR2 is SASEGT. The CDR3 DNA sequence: TGTGCCAGCAGTGGCCTCGGCGGGAATGAGCAGTTCTTC. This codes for CASSGLGGNEQFF.

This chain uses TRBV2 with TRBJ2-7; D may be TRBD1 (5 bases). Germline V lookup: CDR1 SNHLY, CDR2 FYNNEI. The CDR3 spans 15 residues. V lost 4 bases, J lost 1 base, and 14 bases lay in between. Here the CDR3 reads CASSGRTSRSYEQYF. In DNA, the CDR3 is TGTGCCAGCAGTGGGCGGACATCCAGGTCCTACGAGCAGTACTTC.

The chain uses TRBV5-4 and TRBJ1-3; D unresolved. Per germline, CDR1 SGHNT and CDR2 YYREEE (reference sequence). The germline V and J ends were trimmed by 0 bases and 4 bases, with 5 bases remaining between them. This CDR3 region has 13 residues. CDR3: CASSLERGNTIYF. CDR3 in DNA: TGTGCCAGCAGCTTGGAACGGGGAAACACCATATATTTT.

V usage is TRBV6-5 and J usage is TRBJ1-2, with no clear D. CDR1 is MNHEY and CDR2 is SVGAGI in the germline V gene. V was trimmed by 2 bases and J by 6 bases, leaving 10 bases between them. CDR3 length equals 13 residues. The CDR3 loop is CASSYTQLDGYTF. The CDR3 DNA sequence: TGTGCCAGCAGTTACACCCAGTTGGATGGCTACACCTTC.

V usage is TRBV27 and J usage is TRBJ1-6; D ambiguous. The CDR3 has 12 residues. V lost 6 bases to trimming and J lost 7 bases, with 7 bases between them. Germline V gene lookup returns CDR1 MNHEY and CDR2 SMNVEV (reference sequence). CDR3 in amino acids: CASRQLNSPLHF. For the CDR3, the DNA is TGTGCCAGCAGACAATTAAATTCACCCCTCCACTTT.

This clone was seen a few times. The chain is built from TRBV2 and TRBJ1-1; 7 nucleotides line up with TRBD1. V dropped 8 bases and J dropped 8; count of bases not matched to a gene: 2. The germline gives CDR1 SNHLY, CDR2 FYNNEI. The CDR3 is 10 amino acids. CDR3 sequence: CASLRGEAFF. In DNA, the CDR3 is TGTGCCAGCCTCAGGGGGGAAGCTTTCTTT.